Given below is one T cell receptor (beta chain) in context. Its target is not known. CDR3 size: 16 residues. V lost 5 bases, J lost 0 bases, and 15 bases lay in between. The germline CDR1 and CDR2 sequences are SGHDT and YYEEEE. Multiplex touch-down PCR with TRB-A/B primers amplified rearranged V-D-J TRB sequences. A single record per CDR3 protein comes from TCRdb applying MiXCR to the multiplex PCR reads. This sample carries 9,500 to 13,000 distinct CDR3 sequences, around 40% of them seen once, and the ten largest clones take just over 8%. The template was genomic DNA from peripheral blood, not RNA. This sample was taken from a study of T cell repertoires in aging, cancer and after chemotherapy. Whole-study results and caveats: Healthy donors lost TCR diversity with age mainly through richness, cancer patients through richness and evenness.

The sequencing input was blood. The TCR sequence derives from a human donor in good health. V usage is TRBV5-6 and J usage is TRBJ2-4; D possibly corresponds to TRBD1 (6 bases). The CDR3 loop is CASRRTGTQAKNIQYF. CDR3 nucleotide sequence: TGTGCCAGCAGGCGGACCGGGACACAAGCCAAAAACATTCAGTACTTC.